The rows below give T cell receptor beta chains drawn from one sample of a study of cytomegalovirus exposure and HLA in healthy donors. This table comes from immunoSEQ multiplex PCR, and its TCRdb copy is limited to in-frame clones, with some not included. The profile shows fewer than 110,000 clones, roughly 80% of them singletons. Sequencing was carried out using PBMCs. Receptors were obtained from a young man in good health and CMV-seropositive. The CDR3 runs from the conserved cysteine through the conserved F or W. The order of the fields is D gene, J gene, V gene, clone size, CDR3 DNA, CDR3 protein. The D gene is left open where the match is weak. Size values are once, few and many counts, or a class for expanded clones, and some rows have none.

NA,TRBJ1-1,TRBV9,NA,TGTGCCAGCAGCTCGGGAGGGAACACTGAAGCTTTCTTT,CASSSGGNTEAFF
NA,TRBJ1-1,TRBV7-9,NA,TGTGCCAGCAGCTTTGAACCCCGGGCAGGGAAGAACACTGAAGCTTTCTTT,CASSFEPRAGKNTEAFF
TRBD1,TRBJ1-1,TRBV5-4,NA,TGTGCCAGCAGCCTAGCAGGGGGCGGGCCGGGCACTGAAGCTTTCTTT,CASSLAGGGPGTEAFF
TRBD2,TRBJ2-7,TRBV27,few,TGTGCCAGCAGTGTATTAGGGACTAGGGCTACCTACGAGCAGTACTTC,CASSVLGTRATYEQYF
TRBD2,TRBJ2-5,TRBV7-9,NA,TGTTCCAGCAGCAAGCTAGCGGGGGGTTTTTTCCAGTACTTC,CSSSKLAGGFFQYF
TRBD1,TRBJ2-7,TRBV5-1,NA,TGCGCCAGCAGCGGCTTCCCCTTGGACAGGGAGGACGAGCAGTACTTC,CASSGFPLDREDEQYF
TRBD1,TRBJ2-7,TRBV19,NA,TGTGCCAGTAGTTCGGCAGGGGGTAACGAGCAGTACTTC,CASSSAGGNEQYF
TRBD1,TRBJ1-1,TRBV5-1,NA,TGCGCCAGCAGCACTACAGGGGGCTTTGAAGCTTTCTTT,CASSTTGGFEAFF
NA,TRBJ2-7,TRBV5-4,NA,TGTGCCAGCAGCTTGGACCCTGGAGCCTACGAGCAGTACTTC,CASSLDPGAYEQYF
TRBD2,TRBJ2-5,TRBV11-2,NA,TGTGCCAGCAGCTTAGATTTAGCGGGGGCCTTCCAAGAGACCCAGTACTTC,CASSLDLAGAFQETQYF
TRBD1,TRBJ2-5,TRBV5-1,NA,TGCGCCAGCAGCTTCTTTGGGGACAGCGCGGGAGAGACCCAGTACTTC,CASSFFGDSAGETQYF
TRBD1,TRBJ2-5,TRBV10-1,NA,TGCGCCAGCAGCCCCGGGACAGGGGACCAAGAGACCCAGTACTTC,CASSPGTGDQETQYF
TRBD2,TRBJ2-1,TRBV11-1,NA,TGTGCCAGCAGCTCTAGGGTGGTGGGGGGGACCCCAGAGCAGTTCTTC,CASSSRVVGGTPEQFF
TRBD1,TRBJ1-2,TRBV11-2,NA,TGTGCCAGCAGCTTAATCGCTCGGCGGGGACAGGGGAACTATGGCTACACCTTC,CASSLIARRGQGNYGYTF
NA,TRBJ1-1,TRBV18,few,TGTGCCAGCTCACCGGAGGGAGTACACACTGAAGCTTTCTTT,CASSPEGVHTEAFF
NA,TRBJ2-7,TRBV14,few,TGTGCCAAAGAGGAGACCGCCTACGAGCAGTACTTC,CAKEETAYEQYF
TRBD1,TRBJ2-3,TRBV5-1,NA,TGCGCCAGCAGCGAGGGGACAGGGGGCTTATTAACAGATACGCAGTATTTT,CASSEGTGGLLTDTQYF
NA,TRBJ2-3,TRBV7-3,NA,TGTGCCAGCTCTCCCACGATGCGGGGGCTCACAGATACGCAGTATTTT,CASSPTMRGLTDTQYF
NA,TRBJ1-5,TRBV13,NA,TGTGCCAGCAGCTTAGTAGGCAGGAATCAGCCCCAGCATTTT,CASSLVGRNQPQHF
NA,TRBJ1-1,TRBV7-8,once,TGTGCCAGCAGCTCCAGGGGCTCGAACACTGAAGCTTTCTTT,CASSSRGSNTEAFF
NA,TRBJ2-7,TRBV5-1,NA,TGCGCCAGCAGCTTGACAGGGCCCCGGGAGCAGTACTTC,CASSLTGPREQYF
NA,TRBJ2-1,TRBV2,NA,TGTGCCAGCAGGGTCCAGCGCGGGCGCGGGAATGAGCAGTTCTTC,CASRVQRGRGNEQFF
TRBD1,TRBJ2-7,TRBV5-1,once,TGCGCCAGCTCTCTATCGGGACAGGGGGCGAACGAGCAGTACTTC,CASSLSGQGANEQYF
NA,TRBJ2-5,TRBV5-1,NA,TGCGCCAGCAGCTTGATGCAGTATGAGACCCAGTACTTC,CASSLMQYETQYF
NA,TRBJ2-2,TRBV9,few,TGTGCCAGCAGCGTAGATGTGGACTACTCCGGGGAGCTGTTTTTT,CASSVDVDYSGELFF
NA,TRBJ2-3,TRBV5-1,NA,TGCGCCAGCCAGGAGACAGGTTTCAGCACAGATACGCAGTATTTT,CASQETGFSTDTQYF
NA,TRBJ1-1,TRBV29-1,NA,TGCAGCGCCACCCGCAGGGGAAGGGTAACTGAAGCTTTCTTT,CSATRRGRVTEAFF
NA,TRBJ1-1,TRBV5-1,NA,TGCGCCAGCAGCTTGGAGGGAGGGTTTATAACTGAAGCTTTCTTT,CASSLEGGFITEAFF
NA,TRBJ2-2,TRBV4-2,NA,TGTGCCAGCAGTCCCAGACAGGAGAACACCGGGGAGCTGTTTTTT,CASSPRQENTGELFF
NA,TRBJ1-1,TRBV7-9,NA,TGTTCCAGCAGCTTATGGTCAGACACTGAAGCTTTCTTT,CSSSLWSDTEAFF
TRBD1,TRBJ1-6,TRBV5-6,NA,TGTGCCAGCAGCACCGACAGGGTCTCCTATAATTCACCCCTCCACTTT,CASSTDRVSYNSPLHF
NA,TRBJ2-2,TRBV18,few,TGTGCCAGCTCACCAAGCAGCAGCGGCTACACCGGGGAGCTGTTTTTT,CASSPSSSGYTGELFF
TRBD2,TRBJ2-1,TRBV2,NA,TGTGCCAGCAGTGAATCGGTAGCGGGGGACTACAATGAGCAGTTCTTC,CASSESVAGDYNEQFF
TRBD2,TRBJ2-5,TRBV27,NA,TGTGCCAGCAGTCTCTTGGGGAGCGGGGGGCCCCAAGAGACCCAGTACTTC,CASSLLGSGGPQETQYF
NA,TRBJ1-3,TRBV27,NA,TGTGCCAGCAGTTTACGGGGTTTGGATGGAAACACCATATATTTT,CASSLRGLDGNTIYF
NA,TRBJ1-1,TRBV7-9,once,TGTGCCAGCAGACCACAGAACACTGAAGCTTTCTTT,CASRPQNTEAFF
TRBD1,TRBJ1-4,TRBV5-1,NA,TGCGCCAGCAGCTCGTCGGCAGGGACAGATGAAAAACTGTTTTTT,CASSSSAGTDEKLFF
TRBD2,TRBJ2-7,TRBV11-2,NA,TGTGCCAGCAGCTTAGGCCCAGCGGGGGGGGCTACGAAGCAGTACTTC,CASSLGPAGGATKQYF
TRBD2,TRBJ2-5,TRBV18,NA,TGTGCCAGCTCACCACCCCTAGCGGGGGCCGTACAAGAGACCCAGTACTTC,CASSPPLAGAVQETQYF
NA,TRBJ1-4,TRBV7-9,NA,TGTGCCAGCAGCTTAGTCCAGGGCGGTAGTGAAAAACTGTTTTTT,CASSLVQGGSEKLFF
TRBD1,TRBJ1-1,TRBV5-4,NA,TGTGCCAGCAGCTTACGGGACAGGGTGGGGACTGAAGCTTTCTTT,CASSLRDRVGTEAFF
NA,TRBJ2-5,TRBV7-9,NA,TGTGCCGTCGAAGGGCAGGGGAGTCAAGAGACCCAGTACTTC,CAVEGQGSQETQYF
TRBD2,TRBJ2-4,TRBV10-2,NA,TGCGCCAGCAGTGAGGGACTAGCGGGGAAAAACATTCAGTACTTC,CASSEGLAGKNIQYF
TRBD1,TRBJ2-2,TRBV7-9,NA,TGTTCCAGCAGCTTAGATTGGACAGGGGACGAGGCCGGGGAGCTGTTTTTT,CSSSLDWTGDEAGELFF
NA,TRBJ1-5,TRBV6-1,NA,TGTGCCAGCAGTGTACAGGTTTATAGCAATCAGCCCCAGCATTTT,CASSVQVYSNQPQHF
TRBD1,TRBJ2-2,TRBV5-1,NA,TGCGCCAGCACCAGACAGGGTGACGGGGAGCTGTTTTTT,CASTRQGDGELFF
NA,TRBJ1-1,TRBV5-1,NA,TGCGCCAGCAGCTTGCAGGGTAATGGTGAAGCTTTCTTT,CASSLQGNGEAFF
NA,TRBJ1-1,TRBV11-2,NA,TGTGCCAGCAGCTTAGATCTCGGGTTCACTGAAGCTTTCTTT,CASSLDLGFTEAFF
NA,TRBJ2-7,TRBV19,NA,TGTGCCAGTGCGTGGACAGCAGTAACCACCTACGAGCAGTACTTC,CASAWTAVTTYEQYF
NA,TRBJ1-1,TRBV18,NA,TGTGCCAGCTCGCTCCGTCCGGAGGCCACTGAAGCTTTCTTT,CASSLRPEATEAFF
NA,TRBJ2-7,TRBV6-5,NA,TGTGCCAGCAGTAAGGACAGCGCGCCCTACGAGCAGTACTTC,CASSKDSAPYEQYF
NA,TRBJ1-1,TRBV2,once,TGTGCCAGCACAATGACAGTACCGACTGAAGCTTTCTTT,CASTMTVPTEAFF
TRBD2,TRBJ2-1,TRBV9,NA,TGTGCCAGCAGCGTTAAAGGGGAGGGGTACAATGAGCAGTTCTTC,CASSVKGEGYNEQFF
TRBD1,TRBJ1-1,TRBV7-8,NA,TGTGCCAGCAGCACTGGACAGGCGTTTTTGAACACTGAAGCTTTCTTT,CASSTGQAFLNTEAFF
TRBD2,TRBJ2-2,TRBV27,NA,TGTGCCAGCAGTTTCGGGGGGGCCTCTAGGGAGCTGTTTTTT,CASSFGGASRELFF